This passage covers 30 T cell receptor beta chains from one sample sequenced in a study of a mutant IDH1 vaccine in newly diagnosed glioma. Time point: baseline, week 1 (first vaccination visit). This sample's treatment: pre-vaccination baseline after standard-of-care therapy. Some clones are missing from TCRdb's copy, which holds only in-frame ones; the method was immunoSEQ multiplex PCR. The sample lists 60,000 to 75,000 clones, roughly 78% occurring once. Sequencing was performed on PBMCs, taken from a glioma patient treated with radiotherapy, temozolomide or both. These receptor sequences come from a man aged 50 to 59 with glioma.

The rearrangement uses TRBV9 and TRBJ2-1; D remains ambiguous. V lost 0 bases and J 5 bases, leaving 12 bases between the germline ends. The CDR3 totals 15 residues. Germline-derived CDR1 and CDR2 are SGDLS and YYNGEE. The CDR3 region has the DNA TGTGCCAGCAGCGTAGGACCCGTGGGTCACAATGAGCAGTTCTTC. Its protein is CASSVGPVGHNEQFF.

This clone appeared a few times. V gene TRBV9 combines with J gene TRBJ1-2, with 10 nucleotides matching TRBD1. Germline trimming cut 3 bases from V and 7 bases from J; bases unmatched to any gene: 3. There are 13 residues in the CDR3. Germline assignment: CDR1 SGDLS and CDR2 YYNGEE. The CDR3 nucleotides read TGTGCCAGCAGCGGGACAGGGGGGAGTGGCTACACCTTC. It specifies CASSGTGGSGYTF.

The V call is TRBV5-8, the J call TRBJ1-5, with TRBD1 matching over 7 bases. CDR1 and CDR2 (germline): SGHTS, YDEGEE. V shed 0 bases, J shed 0 bases, and the junction held 6 bases outside the gene matches. The CDR3 spans 17 residues. CDR3 bases: TGTGCCAGCAGCTTGGGTTATGGGACAGTTAGCAATCAGCCCCAGCATTTT. Protein sequence: CASSLGYGTVSNQPQHF.

The chain uses TRBV9 and TRBJ1-2; D gene ambiguous. This CDR3 is 12 amino acids long. CDR1 is SGDLS, CDR2 YYNGEE, per germline. The V gene lost 4 bases and the J gene lost 1 base, with 5 bases spanning the gap. CDR3 loop: CASSKVNYGYTF. The CDR3 DNA reads as TGTGCCAGCAGCAAGGTTAACTATGGCTACACCTTC.

This clone appeared a single time. The chain recombines TRBV6-1 with TRBJ1-3; D ambiguous. V was clipped by 3 bases and J by 0 bases, with 6 bases between them. Germline CDR1 reads MNHNS; CDR2 reads SASEGT. The CDR3 spans 14 residues. The CDR3 DNA sequence: TGTGCCAGCAGTGAGGGTAGCTCTGGAAACACCATATATTTT. It yields the protein CASSEGSSGNTIYF.

The chain employs TRBV30 and TRBJ2-2, with D possibly being TRBD2 (7 bases). Looked up from germline, CDR1 is GTSNPN and CDR2 is SVGIG (reference sequence). V dropped 5 bases and J dropped 1 base, with 14 bases sitting between them. The length of the CDR3 is 15 residues. The CDR3 nucleotides are TGTGCCTGGGCTAGCGGACAGCTGAACACCGGGGAGCTGTTTTTT. As protein: CAWASGQLNTGELFF.

This chain links TRBV19 with TRBJ2-7; TRBD1 is a possible D gene (5 bases). This CDR3 has 13 residues. CDR1 and CDR2 from the germline V gene are LNHDA and SQIVND (reference sequence). The V and J ends lost 6 bases and 0 bases respectively, with 9 bases between them. CDR3 residues: CASRGQSSYEQYF. For the CDR3, the DNA is TGTGCCAGTAGAGGACAAAGCTCCTACGAGCAGTACTTC.

CDR3 bases: TGTGCCAGCAGCCCGGGCCCCTACGAGCAGTACTTC. Protein product: CASSPGPYEQYF. The chain joins TRBV6-5 to TRBJ2-7; D unresolved. Looked up from germline, CDR1 is MNHEY and CDR2 is SVGAGI. This CDR3 contains 12 residues. V shed 6 bases and J shed 2 bases, with 8 bases lying between them.

This clone came up a few times. The chain couples TRBV6-1 to TRBJ2-7; 7 nucleotides align to TRBD2. Unmatched junction bases numbered 6, after V lost 2 bases and J lost 5 bases. Germline V CDR1 and CDR2: MNHNS, SASEGT. This CDR3 contains 14 residues. In DNA form, the CDR3 reads TGTGCCAGCAGTGAATTCGGGGGGAGCGACGAGCAGTACTTC. This codes for CASSEFGGSDEQYF.

This clone was seen once. The J gene is TRBJ1-2, the V gene TRBV29-1; D not certain. This CDR3 comprises 16 residues. Trimming took off 3 bases at V and 0 bases at J, with 17 bases between the two ends. Germline V gene lookup returns CDR1 SQVTM and CDR2 ANQGSEA. CDR3 in amino acids: CSVDPAVGSANYGYTF. The CDR3 nucleotides are TGCAGCGTTGATCCAGCGGTGGGATCCGCTAACTATGGCTACACCTTC.

The chain employs TRBV10-2 and TRBJ2-7; D is undetermined. In germline, CDR1 is WSHSY, CDR2 SAAADI. The CDR3 covers 13 residues. Trimming took 7 bases from V and 6 from J, leaving 16 bases between them. CDR3 amino acids: CASNENSQSEQYF. The CDR3 DNA is TGCGCCAGCAACGAGAATTCTCAATCCGAGCAGTACTTC.

V usage is TRBV4-3 and J usage is TRBJ1-5; D gene unclear. CDR1 and CDR2 from the germline V gene are LGHNA and YSLEER. The V gene lost 0 bases and the J gene lost 3 bases, with 12 bases spanning the gap. This CDR3 is built from 16 residues. This CDR3 is CASSQDVLLHNQPQHF. The CDR3 DNA follows: TGCGCCAGCAGCCAAGATGTGCTCCTTCACAATCAGCCCCAGCATTTT.

This sequence joins TRBV5-3 and TRBJ1-1; 7 bases match TRBD1. TRBV5-3 is identified as an open reading frame with a role that is uncertain. The length of the CDR3 is 14 residues. V shed 4 bases and J 5 bases; nucleotides not matched to a gene: 8. The CDR3 DNA is TGTGCCAGAAGCCTGGACAGGTCGGGGACTGAAGCTTTCTTT. Protein sequence: CARSLDRSGTEAFF.

The chain joins TRBV10-3 to TRBJ1-3; tentatively, D is TRBD1 (6 bases). This CDR3 contains 14 residues. Between the trimmed V and J ends, which lost 2 bases and 4 bases, there was a span of 9 bases. Germline CDR1 reads ENHRY; CDR2 reads SYGVKD. The CDR3 region has the DNA TGTGCCATCAGTGAGGGACAGCAAGGAAACACCATATATTTT. Protein sequence: CAISEGQQGNTIYF.

This clone has a single count. The V and J genes are TRBV28 and TRBJ1-6, with D hard to call. Trimming stripped 6 bases from V and 7 bases from J, with 7 bases between. The CDR3 is made up of 12 amino acids. Per germline, CDR1 MDHEN and CDR2 SYDVKM. CDR3 protein: CASRVTNSPLHF. CDR3 DNA sequence: TGTGCCAGCAGGGTTACGAATTCACCCCTCCACTTT.

This clone has only a few counts. The chain employs TRBV10-3 and TRBJ1-5; the match to TRBD1 covers 7 bases. The CDR3 is 16 residues long. The V and J ends lost 2 bases and 3 bases, in that order; junction bases with no gene match: 7. From germline, CDR1 is ENHRY and CDR2 SYGVKD. CDR3 region: CAISENLGGNNQPQHF. The DNA for the CDR3 is TGTGCCATCAGTGAGAACTTAGGGGGCAACAATCAGCCCCAGCATTTT.

The chain carries TRBV5-6 and TRBJ1-5, with a weak D call TRBD1 (5 bases). The germline CDR1 and CDR2 sequences are SGHDT and YYEEEE. The CDR3 is 18 amino acids. V was pared by 3 bases and J by 7 bases, with 26 bases between. The chain's CDR3 is CASSSDYWDFLGGQPQHF. The CDR3 DNA reads TGTGCCAGCAGCTCAGACTACTGGGACTTCCTTGGCGGACAGCCCCAGCATTTT.

This chain connects TRBV7-3 to TRBJ2-2; 8 nucleotides line up with TRBD1. The V segment lost 5 bases and the J segment 6 bases; nucleotides outside the gene matches: 11. This CDR3 region has 16 residues. CDR1 is SGHTA, CDR2 FQGTGA, per germline. CDR3 amino acids: CASSIDRGYMAGELFF. As DNA, the CDR3 is TGTGCCAGCAGCATCGACAGGGGATATATGGCCGGGGAGCTGTTTTTT.

In this sample, this clone turned up a few times. The chain employs TRBV30 and TRBJ1-4; 9 positions agree with TRBD1. The germline V gene encodes CDR1 GTSNPN and CDR2 SVGIG (reference sequence). The CDR3 covers 15 residues. The V segment lost 0 bases and the J segment 2 bases; nucleotides outside the gene matches: 1. The CDR3 protein is CAWSVQGATNEKLFF. The CDR3 region has the DNA TGTGCCTGGAGTGTACAGGGGGCGACTAATGAAAAACTGTTTTTT.

The chain carries TRBV28 and TRBJ2-5; 9 nucleotides align to TRBD1. The CDR3 extends over 12 amino acids. The V segment lost 7 bases and the J segment 13 bases; nucleotides outside the gene matches: 10. CDR1 is MDHEN, CDR2 SYDVKM, per germline. The CDR3: CASTRDRDFRYF. CDR3 coding DNA: TGTGCCAGCACTCGGGACAGGGATTTTCGGTACTTC.

The V and J genes are TRBV19 and TRBJ2-2; no clear D. The germline V gene encodes CDR1 LNHDA and CDR2 SQIVND (reference sequence). The CDR3 runs 14 residues. V shed 7 bases and J shed 3 bases, with 12 bases lying between them. CDR3: CASTQRRDTGELFF. The CDR3, as DNA: TGTGCCAGTACCCAAAGGAGAGACACCGGGGAGCTGTTTTTT. The full variable domain, rest sourced from reference TRBV19 and TRBJ2-2, is DGGITQSPKYLFRKEGQNVTLSCEQNLNHDAMYWYRQDPGQGLRLIYYSQIVNDFQKGDIAEGYSVSREKKESFPLTVTSAQKNPTAFYLCASTQRRDTGELFFGEGSRLTVL.

The gene calls are TRBV6-5 and TRBJ2-7, with TRBD1 as a possible D gene (5 bases). Trimming shortened V by 4 bases and J by 6 bases, and 10 bases separated the two germline ends. Germline V gene data show CDR1 as MNHEY and CDR2 as SVGAGI. The CDR3 runs 12 residues. The CDR3 bases are TGTGCCAGCAGTTTCGACAGAAGCGAGCAGTACTTC. Translated: CASSFDRSEQYF.

This clone was seen a few times. The chain recombines TRBV2 with TRBJ2-2; unclear D gene. The V and J ends lost 1 base and 5 bases respectively, with 11 bases between them. CDR1 is SNHLY and CDR2 is FYNNEI in the germline V gene. CDR3 size: 15 residues. The chain's CDR3 is CASSEGQVNTGELFF. The DNA for the CDR3 is TGTGCCAGCAGTGAAGGGCAGGTGAATACCGGGGAGCTGTTTTTT.

This clone was seen more than once but under ten times. This chain links TRBV28 with TRBJ1-1; D not certain. Germline V gene sequence: CDR1 MDHEN, CDR2 SYDVKM. The CDR3 covers 12 residues. The ends were cut back, 11 bases at V and 5 bases at J, with 15 bases in the middle. The CDR3, as DNA: TGTGCCGCAGCTTATAGCGGGACTGAAGCTTTCTTT. Its protein is CAAAYSGTEAFF.

This chain uses TRBV7-9 with TRBJ1-4, with TRBD1 identical over 9 bases. The CDR3 consists of 14 residues. Germline CDR1 is SEHNR and CDR2 is FQNEAQ (reference sequence). V shed 5 bases and J 7 bases; nucleotides not matched to a gene: 5. CDR3 in amino acids: CASSPGTGFEKLFF. CDR3 sequence (DNA): TGTGCCAGCAGCCCCGGGACAGGGTTTGAAAAACTGTTTTTT. The full variable domain, rest sourced from reference TRBV7-9 and TRBJ1-4, is DTGVSQNPRHKITKRGQNVTFRCDPISEHNRLYWYRQTLGQGPEFLTYFQNEAQLEKSRLLSDRFSAERPKGSFSTLEIQRTEQGDSAMYLCASSPGTGFEKLFFGSGTQLSVL.

The V gene is TRBV27, the J gene TRBJ2-7; D may correspond to TRBD1 or TRBD2 (5 bases each). The V gene's germline CDR1 is MNHEY and CDR2 SMNVEV (reference sequence). Deletions cut 2 bases from V and 2 bases from J, with 13 bases between. CDR3 length equals 15 residues. The CDR3: CASSLTWDGAYEQYF. The CDR3 DNA reads TGTGCCAGCAGTTTAACCTGGGACGGAGCCTACGAGCAGTACTTC.

J is TRBJ2-5 and V is TRBV7-9, with D perhaps matching TRBD1 (5 bases). Trimming took off 3 bases at V and 1 base at J, with 9 bases between the two ends. Germline assignment: CDR1 SEHNR and CDR2 FQNEAQ (reference sequence). CDR3 size: 14 residues. DNA of the CDR3: TGTGCCAGCAGCTTCCGACAGCCCCAAGAGACCCAGTACTTC. Encoded protein: CASSFRQPQETQYF.

The rearrangement links TRBV5-4 to TRBJ1-1; TRBD1 agrees at 7 bases. CDR1 SGHNT and CDR2 YYREEE come from the germline V gene (reference sequence). Trimming took 3 bases from V and 11 from J; bases not matched to a gene: 7. The CDR3 sequence is 12 residues long. CDR3 coding DNA: TGTGCCAGCAGCTGGGGACAGTACGATGCTTTCTTT. The encoded protein is CASSWGQYDAFF.

This chain links TRBV18 with TRBJ2-7; the match to TRBD2 covers 8 bases. The CDR3 has 15 residues. V dropped 1 base and J dropped 9; count of bases not matched to a gene: 11. Looked up from germline, CDR1 is KGHSH and CDR2 is LQKENI. The CDR3 DNA reads as TGTGCCAGCTCACCACAAGCGGGGGTCTCCGAGGGGCAGTACTTC. Protein: CASSPQAGVSEGQYF.

The chain links TRBV19 to TRBJ2-1, with 7 bases identical to TRBD2. V was clipped by 2 bases and J by 7 bases; unmatched bases: 5. This CDR3 contains 14 residues. Germline CDR1 LNHDA, CDR2 SQIVND (reference sequence). In DNA, the CDR3 is TGTGCCAGTAGTATATCTCGGGGGGTTAATGAGCAGTTCTTC. It is translated as CASSISRGVNEQFF. The variable domain in full, with the rest retrieved from reference TRBV19 and TRBJ2-1, is DGGITQSPKYLFRKEGQNVTLSCEQNLNHDAMYWYRQDPGQGLRLIYYSQIVNDFQKGDIAEGYSVSREKKESFPLTVTSAQKNPTAFYLCASSISRGVNEQFFGPGTRLTVL.